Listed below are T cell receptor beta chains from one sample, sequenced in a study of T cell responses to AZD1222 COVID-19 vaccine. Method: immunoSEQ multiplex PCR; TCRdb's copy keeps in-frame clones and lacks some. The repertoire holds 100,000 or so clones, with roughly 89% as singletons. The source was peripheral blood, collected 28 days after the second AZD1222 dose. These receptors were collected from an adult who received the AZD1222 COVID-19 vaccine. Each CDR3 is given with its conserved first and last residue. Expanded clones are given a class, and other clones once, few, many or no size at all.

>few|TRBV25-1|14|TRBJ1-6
CASSEYRAGSPLHF
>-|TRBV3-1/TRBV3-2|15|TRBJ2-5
CASSPGLAGGETQYF
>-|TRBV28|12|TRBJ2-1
CASSTRLAEQFF
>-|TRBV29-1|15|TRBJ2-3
CSVEEIAGGEDTQYF
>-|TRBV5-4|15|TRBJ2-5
CASSPGRYSQETQYF
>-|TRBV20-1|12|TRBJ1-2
CSASQDFYGYTF
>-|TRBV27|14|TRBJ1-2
CASGRTGRSYGYTF
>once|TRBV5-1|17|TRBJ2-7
CASSLENPGLAGVEQYF
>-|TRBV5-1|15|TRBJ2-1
CASSLDGGFYNEQFF
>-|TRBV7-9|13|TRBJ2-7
CASSWDSSYEQYF
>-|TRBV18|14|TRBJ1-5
CASSLLEGQQPQHF
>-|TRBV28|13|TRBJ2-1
CASSPPIMGEQFF
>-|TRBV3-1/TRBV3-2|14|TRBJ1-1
CASSRAQVNTEAFF
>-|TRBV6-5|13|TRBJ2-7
CASRGTSGNEQYF
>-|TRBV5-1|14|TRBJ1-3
CASSNREAGNTIYF
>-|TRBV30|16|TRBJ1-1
CAWSDGTGIVGTEAFF
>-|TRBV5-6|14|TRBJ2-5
CASSSVYGQETQYF
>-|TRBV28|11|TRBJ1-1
CASSYRGEAFF
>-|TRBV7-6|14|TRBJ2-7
CASSRGPGTYEQYF
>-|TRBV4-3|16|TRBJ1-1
CASSQDLGVGGTEAFF
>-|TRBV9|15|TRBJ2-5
CASSPSLRPTETQYF
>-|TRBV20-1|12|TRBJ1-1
CSASLHRTEAFF
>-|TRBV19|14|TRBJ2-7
CASSIRQGSYEQYF
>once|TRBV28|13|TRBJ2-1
CASSSHSYNEQFF
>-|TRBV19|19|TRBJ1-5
CASSMGGQTKGSGNQPQHF
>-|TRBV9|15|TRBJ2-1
CASSRDSLPYNEQFF
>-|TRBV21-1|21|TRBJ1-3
CASQFKRPRYGHEKRDNTIYF
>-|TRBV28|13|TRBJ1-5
CASSLGLWEPQHF
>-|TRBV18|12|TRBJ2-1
CASSPGGNEQFF
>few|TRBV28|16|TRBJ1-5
CASSGRSWWDNQPQHF
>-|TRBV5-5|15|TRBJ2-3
CASSKGTASTDTQYF
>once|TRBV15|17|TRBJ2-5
CATSRGSSSGVQETQYF
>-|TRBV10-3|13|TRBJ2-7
CAIRDYLDHEQYF
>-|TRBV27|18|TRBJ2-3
CASSLSIMGWGRADTQYF
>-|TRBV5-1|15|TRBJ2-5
CASSLGTGLTETQYF
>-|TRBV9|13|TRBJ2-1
CASSAQEYNEQFF
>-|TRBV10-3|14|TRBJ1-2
CAISEGGPYYGYTF
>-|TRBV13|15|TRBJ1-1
CASSLFAGPNTEAFF
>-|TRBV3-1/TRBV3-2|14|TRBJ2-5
CASSQEEFSETQYF
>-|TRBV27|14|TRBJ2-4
CASSTTGTKNIQYF
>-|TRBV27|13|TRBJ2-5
CASSRPGGETQYF